These 21 T cell receptor beta chains share one sample of origin, sequenced in a study of memory CD4+ T cells and cytomegalovirus serostatus. Sequencing used immunoSEQ multiplex PCR; TCRdb keeps in-frame clones, though not all of them. The table has about 56,000 clones, around 79% seen once. The sort gate was single viable CD3+CD4+CD8-CD45RO+ cells for memory CD4+ T cells. Sequencing was performed on memory CD4+ T cells from blood. The receptors stem from an adult in good health and CMV-seropositive.

The CDR3 is CASSLNGQSYGYTF. The CDR3 nucleotides are TGTGCCAGCAGCTTAAATGGACAAAGCTATGGCTACACCTTC. This chain links TRBV7-8 with TRBJ1-2; D perhaps matches TRBD1 (5 bases). This CDR3 contains 14 residues. Trimming shortened V by 2 bases and J by 4 bases, and 11 bases separated the two germline ends. The germline gives CDR1 SGHVS, CDR2 FQNEAQ.

The CDR3 protein is CASSRRVLPHTYEQYV. Here the CDR3 DNA reads TGTGCCAGCAGCCGGAGGGTCTTACCCCACACTTACGAGCAGTACGTC. The V and J genes are TRBV21-1 and TRBJ2-7; TRBD2 reflects the table's D call only, with no check against the DNA. TRBV21-1 is given as a pseudogene. This CDR3 comprises 16 residues.

This clone was observed a single time. The V call is TRBV5-1, the J call TRBJ1-2; D is ambiguous. Germline CDR1 is SGHRS and CDR2 is YFSETQ. Deletions cut 4 bases from V and 0 bases from J, with 7 bases between. The CDR3 totals 13 residues. The CDR3 region is CASSPQSNYGYTF. CDR3 bases: TGCGCCAGCAGCCCGCAGTCTAACTATGGCTACACCTTC.

The chain uses TRBV7-2 and TRBJ2-7, with D unclear. V lost 5 bases, J lost 5 bases, and 10 bases lay in between. Germline V lookup: CDR1 SGHTA, CDR2 FQGNSA. CDR3 size: 12 residues. In DNA form, the CDR3 reads TGTGCCAGCAGCCCCCCGGACCACGAGCAGTACTTC. Translated: CASSPPDHEQYF.

The chain has TRBV5-4 and TRBJ2-3; TRBD2 aligns across 7 bases. The CDR3 is made up of 14 amino acids. The germline gives CDR1 SGHNT, CDR2 YYREEE (reference sequence). Unmatched junction bases numbered 5, after V lost 3 bases and J lost 4 bases. CDR3 in DNA: TGTGCCAGCAGCTCTGGACTAGTCTCAGATACGCAGTATTTT. The encoded protein is CASSSGLVSDTQYF.

The chain uses TRBV6-5 and TRBJ2-7; TRBD2 might be the D (6 bases). The germline V and J ends were trimmed by 6 bases and 3 bases, with 15 bases remaining between them. CDR3 length: 14 residues. Looked up from germline, CDR1 is MNHEY and CDR2 is SVGAGI. The CDR3 region is CASRTTGLYYEQYF. The CDR3, as DNA: TGTGCCAGCAGGACTACGGGACTTTACTACGAGCAGTACTTC.

The chain links TRBV28 to TRBJ1-2, with 10 bases identical to TRBD1. Germline V CDR1 and CDR2: MDHEN, SYDVKM. The CDR3 has 13 residues. CDR3: CIARGTGVYGYTF. The CDR3 coding sequence is TGTATCGCCCGGGGGACAGGGGTCTATGGCTACACCTTC.

The chain couples TRBV11-3 to TRBJ2-2, with unresolved D. Germline assignment: CDR1 SGHNT and CDR2 YENEEA. CDR3 size: 16 residues. The V end lost 5 bases, the J end lost 0 bases, and 13 bases lay between the germline ends. This CDR3 reads CASSPGVNANTGELFF. As DNA, the CDR3 is TGTGCCAGCAGCCCTGGGGTTAACGCGAACACCGGGGAGCTGTTTTTT.

The chain links TRBV28 to TRBJ2-3, with TRBD1 matching over 8 bases. The CDR3 sequence is 15 residues long. J gave up 2 bases and V 6 bases, and 7 bases lay outside the gene matches. CDR1 is MDHEN and CDR2 is SYDVKM in the germline V gene. CDR3 sequence: CASRTGASFTDTQYF. In DNA form, the CDR3 reads TGTGCCAGCAGGACAGGGGCCTCGTTCACAGATACGCAGTATTTT. Variable domain in full (rest from reference TRBV28 and TRBJ2-3): DVKVTQSSRYLVKRTGEKVFLECVQDMDHENMFWYRQDPGLGLRLIYFSYDVKMKEKGDIPEGYSVSREKKERFSLILESASTNQTSMYLCASRTGASFTDTQYFGPGTRLTVL.

The rearrangement uses TRBV6-6 and TRBJ2-7; TRBD2 is a possible D gene (5 bases). Trimming removed 10 bases at V and 1 base at J, with 11 bases between. The CDR3 is 12 amino acids. Germline V gene lookup returns CDR1 MNHNY and CDR2 SVGAGI (reference sequence). The CDR3 here is CATGRGSYEQYF. The DNA for the CDR3 is TGTGCCACCGGACGGGGTTCCTACGAGCAGTACTTC.

The chain has TRBV10-3 and TRBJ2-2; 7 nucleotides line up with TRBD2. Germline V gives CDR1 ENHRY, CDR2 SYGVKD. Trimming cost V 4 bases and J 5 bases; bases outside gene matches: 1. This CDR3 has 13 residues. This CDR3 reads CAISGEGTGELFF. The CDR3 DNA follows: TGTGCCATCAGTGGGGAGGGTACCGGGGAGCTGTTTTTT.

The rearrangement uses TRBV5-1 and TRBJ2-2; maybe TRBD1 (6 bases). The CDR3 runs to 13 residues. Germline values: CDR1 SGHRS, CDR2 YFSETQ. The germline V and J ends were trimmed by 0 bases and 6 bases, with 6 bases remaining between them. The CDR3 region has the DNA TGCGCCAGCAGCTTGGAGGGGGCCGGGGAGCTGTTTTTT. This sequence encodes CASSLEGAGELFF.

The chain carries TRBV6-1 and TRBJ1-5; D gene uncertain. This CDR3 spans 15 amino acids. V dropped 3 bases and J dropped 0 bases, with 9 bases sitting between them. Looked up from germline, CDR1 is MNHNS and CDR2 is SASEGT. CDR3 DNA sequence: TGTGCCAGCAGTGAGGACGGAGATAGCAATCAGCCCCAGCATTTT. It yields the protein CASSEDGDSNQPQHF.

V is TRBV7-2 and J is TRBJ2-3, with D uncertain. Deletions cut 3 bases from V and 0 bases from J, with 7 bases between. The length of the CDR3 is 14 residues. Per the germline V gene, CDR1 is SGHTA and CDR2 is FQGNSA. This CDR3 is CASSLGSSTDTQYF. DNA for the CDR3: TGTGCCAGCAGCTTGGGCAGTAGCACAGATACGCAGTATTTT.

The chain has TRBV2 and TRBJ2-1; TRBD1 is a possible D gene (5 bases). V dropped 6 bases and J dropped 0 bases, with 12 bases sitting between them. Germline V CDR1 and CDR2: SNHLY, FYNNEI. This CDR3 contains 15 residues. In nucleotides, the CDR3 is TGTGCCAGCAGCGCCCAAGGGGTCTCCTACAATGAGCAGTTCTTC. Translating gives CASSAQGVSYNEQFF.

The chain couples TRBV21-1 to TRBJ2-5; TRBD1 is the table's D call, not checked against the DNA. TRBV21-1 is termed a pseudogene. This CDR3 spans 16 amino acids. The CDR3 DNA is TGTGCCAGCAGCAAAAAGAGGAGGGGGCGCACAGAGACCCAGTACTTC. Translated, it gives CASSKKRRGRTETQYF.

This clone was seen more than once but under ten times. The genes are TRBV7-9 and TRBJ1-1, with unresolved D. From germline, CDR1 is SEHNR and CDR2 FQNEAQ (reference sequence). V shed 1 base and J shed 1 base, with 4 bases lying between them. The CDR3 contains 13 residues. As DNA, the CDR3 is TGTGCCAGCAGCTTAGACCAGAACACTGAAGCTTTCTTT. Translation gives CASSLDQNTEAFF.

Only a few counts were recorded for this clone. The chain couples TRBV10-3 to TRBJ2-6, with D uncertain. In germline, CDR1 is ENHRY, CDR2 SYGVKD. The V end was cut by 4 bases, the J end by 0 bases, with 13 bases between. This CDR3 has 17 amino acids. CDR3 amino acids: CAISVGQPNSGANVLTF. Written as DNA, the CDR3 is TGTGCCATCAGTGTAGGCCAGCCAAACTCTGGGGCCAACGTCCTGACTTTC.

This clone was picked up one time. This chain uses TRBV7-2 with TRBJ1-2; D gene ambiguous. Trimming removed 2 bases from V and 0 bases from J, with 10 bases in between. CDR1 is SGHTA, CDR2 FQGNSA, per germline. The CDR3 sequence is 15 residues long. The CDR3 spells CASSLSVKTNYGYTF. CDR3 coding DNA: TGTGCCAGCAGCTTATCGGTGAAAACTAACTATGGCTACACCTTC.

This clone turned up a few times. This chain connects TRBV6-1 to TRBJ2-2; 8 bases are shared with TRBD2. Germline-derived CDR1 and CDR2 are MNHNS and SASEGT. The CDR3 sequence is 14 residues long. V lost 7 bases to trimming and J lost 0 bases; unmatched junction nucleotides: 1. CDR3 bases: TGTGCCAGCATAGCGGGAACGAACACCGGGGAGCTGTTTTTT. Residues: CASIAGTNTGELFF.

This clone was detected a few times. The chain links TRBV5-4 to TRBJ2-5; TRBD1 matches 8 bases. From germline, CDR1 is SGHNT and CDR2 YYREEE (reference sequence). V dropped 4 bases and J dropped 5; count of bases not matched to a gene: 13. The CDR3 is made up of 16 amino acids. The DNA for the CDR3 is TGTGCCAGCAGCATACGGACAGGGCGTGGGGACGAGACCCAGTACTTC. It specifies CASSIRTGRGDETQYF.